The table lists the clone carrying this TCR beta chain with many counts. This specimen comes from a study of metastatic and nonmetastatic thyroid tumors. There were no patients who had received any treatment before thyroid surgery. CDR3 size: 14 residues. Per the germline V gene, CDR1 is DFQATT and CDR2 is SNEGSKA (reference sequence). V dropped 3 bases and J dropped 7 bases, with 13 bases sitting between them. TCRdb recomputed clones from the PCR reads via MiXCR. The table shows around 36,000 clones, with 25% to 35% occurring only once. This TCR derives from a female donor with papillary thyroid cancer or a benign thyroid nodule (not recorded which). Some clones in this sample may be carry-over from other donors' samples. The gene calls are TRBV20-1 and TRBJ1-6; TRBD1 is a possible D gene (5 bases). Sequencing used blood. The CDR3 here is CSAREGFGNSPLHF. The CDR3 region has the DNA TGCAGTGCTAGGGAGGGGTTCGGGAATTCACCCCTCCACTTT.